This T cell receptor (beta chain) was documented in a study of T cell responses to AZD1222 COVID-19 vaccine. General study findings and limits: Two AZD1222 administrations were followed by greater Spike-specific TCR breadth and depth. Donors were largely white British and mainly female; clonal diversity was possibly underestimated.

Profiled with immunoSEQ multiplex PCR; TCRdb holds only in-frame clones, not every one. This table has fewer than 200,000 clones, 88% appearing once. Note on this clone: Its antigen is as yet unknown. The sample contains more than one DNA sequence encoding this CDR3.

The CDR3 totals 13 residues. Germline lookup yields CDR1 MNHNS and CDR2 SASEGT. V was pared by 1 base and J by 4 bases, with 5 bases between. Analysis merged second doses at about 4 or about 12 weeks. This clonotype was sampled from an adult who received the AZD1222 COVID-19 vaccine. V is TRBV6-1 and J is TRBJ1-5; no clear D gene. Here the sequenced sample was peripheral blood, taken 28 days after the second AZD1222 dose. The CDR3 region is CASSEGVNQPQHF. CDR3 sequence (DNA): TGTGCCAGCAGTGAAGGGGTAAATCAGCCCCAGCATTTT.